This T cell receptor beta chain comes out of a study of control samples from healthy donors and cancer patients. This CDR3 spans 16 amino acids. Trimming cost V 1 base and J 5 bases, with 14 bases left between them. Germline values: CDR1 LNHNV, CDR2 YYDKDF (reference sequence). The data were produced by immunoSEQ multiplex PCR, yet TCRdb's version contains in-frame clones alone and is incomplete. The data show about 81,000 clones, around 94% seen once. This chain links TRBV15 with TRBJ1-4, with D perhaps matching TRBD1 (6 bases). The TCR sequence derives from a young woman in good health. Sequencing was carried out using blood. In DNA, the CDR3 is TGTGCCACCAGCAGAGCGGGGGCACCACGGAATGAAAAACTGTTTTTT. It codes for CATSRAGAPRNEKLFF.